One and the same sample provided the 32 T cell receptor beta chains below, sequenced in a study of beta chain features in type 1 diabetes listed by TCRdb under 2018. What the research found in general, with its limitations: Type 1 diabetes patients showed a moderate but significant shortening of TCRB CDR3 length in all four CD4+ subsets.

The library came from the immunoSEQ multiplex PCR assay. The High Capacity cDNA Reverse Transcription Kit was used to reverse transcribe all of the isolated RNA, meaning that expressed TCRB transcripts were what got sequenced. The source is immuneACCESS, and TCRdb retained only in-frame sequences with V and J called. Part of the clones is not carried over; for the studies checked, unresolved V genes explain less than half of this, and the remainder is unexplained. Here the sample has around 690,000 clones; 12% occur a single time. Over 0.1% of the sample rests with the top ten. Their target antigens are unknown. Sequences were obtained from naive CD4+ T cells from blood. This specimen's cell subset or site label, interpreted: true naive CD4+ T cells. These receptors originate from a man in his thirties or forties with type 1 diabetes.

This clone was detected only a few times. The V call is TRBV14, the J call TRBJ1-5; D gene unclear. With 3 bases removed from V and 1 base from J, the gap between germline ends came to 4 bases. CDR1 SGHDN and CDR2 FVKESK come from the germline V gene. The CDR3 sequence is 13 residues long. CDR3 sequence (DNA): TGTGCCAGCAGCCAGTACAGCAATCAGCCCCAGCATTTT. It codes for CASSQYSNQPQHF.

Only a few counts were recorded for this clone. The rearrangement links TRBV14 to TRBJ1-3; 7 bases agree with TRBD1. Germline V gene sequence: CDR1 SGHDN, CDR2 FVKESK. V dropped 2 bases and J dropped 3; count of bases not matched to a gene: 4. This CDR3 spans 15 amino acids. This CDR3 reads CASSQPGTVGNTIYF. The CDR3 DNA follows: TGTGCCAGCAGCCAACCCGGGACAGTTGGAAACACCATATATTTT.

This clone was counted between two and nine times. CDR3 region: CASSFWQGGHEQYF. CDR3 coding DNA: TGTGCCAGTAGTTTCTGGCAGGGCGGCCACGAGCAGTACTTC. The chain combines TRBV19 with TRBJ2-7; weak D call: TRBD1 (5 bases). The length of the CDR3 is 14 residues. V was shortened by 5 bases and J by 5 bases, with 16 bases between the two germline ends. Germline V gene sequence: CDR1 LNHDA, CDR2 SQIVND (reference sequence).

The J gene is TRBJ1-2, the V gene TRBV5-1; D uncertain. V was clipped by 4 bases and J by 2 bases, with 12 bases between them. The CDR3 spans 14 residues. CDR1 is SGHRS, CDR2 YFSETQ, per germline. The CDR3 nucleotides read TGCGCCAGCAGCCCTCCGGCAGGCAACTATGGCTACACCTTC. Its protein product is CASSPPAGNYGYTF.

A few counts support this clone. The CDR3 DNA reads TGTGCCAGCAGCTTAGCGCGAGCCTACTCCTACGAGCAGTACTTC. Amino acid sequence: CASSLARAYSYEQYF. V gene TRBV7-2 combines with J gene TRBJ2-7; D not resolved. V lost 0 bases to trimming and J lost 0 bases, with 9 bases between them. Germline lookup yields CDR1 SGHTA and CDR2 FQGNSA. This CDR3 comprises 15 residues. Full variable domain (rest looked up from reference TRBV7-2 and TRBJ2-7): GAGVSQSPSNKVTEKGKDVELRCDPISGHTALYWYRQSLGQGLEFLIYFQGNSAPDKSGLPSDRFSAERTGGSVSTLTIQRTQQEDSAVYLCASSLARAYSYEQYFGPGTRLTVT.

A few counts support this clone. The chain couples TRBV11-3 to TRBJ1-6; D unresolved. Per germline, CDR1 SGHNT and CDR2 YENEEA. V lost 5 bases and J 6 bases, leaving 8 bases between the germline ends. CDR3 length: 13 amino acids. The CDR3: CASSPQSNSPLHF. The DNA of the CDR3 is TGTGCCAGCAGCCCACAGTCTAATTCACCCCTCCACTTT.

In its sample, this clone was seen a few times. In nucleotides, the CDR3 is TGCAGCGTTGAAGAAATGGGGGGGTTAGAAGCTTTCTTT. This translates into CSVEEMGGLEAFF. The rearrangement uses TRBV29-1 and TRBJ1-1; possibly TRBD1 for D (5 bases). The V end was cut by 0 bases, the J end by 8 bases, with 13 bases between. Germline CDR1 SQVTM, CDR2 ANQGSEA. The CDR3 spans 13 residues. The full variable domain, completed using reference TRBV29-1 and TRBJ1-1, is SAVISQKPSRDICQRGTSLTIQCQVDSQVTMMFWYRQQPGQSLTLIATANQGSEATYESGFVIDKFPISRPNLTFSTLTVSNMSPEDSSIYLCSVEEMGGLEAFFGQGTRLTVV.

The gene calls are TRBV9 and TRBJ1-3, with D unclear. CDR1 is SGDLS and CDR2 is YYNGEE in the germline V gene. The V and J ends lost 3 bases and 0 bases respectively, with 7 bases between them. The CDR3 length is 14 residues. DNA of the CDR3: TGTGCCAGCAGCGCACAGAGCTCTGGAAACACCATATATTTT. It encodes CASSAQSSGNTIYF.

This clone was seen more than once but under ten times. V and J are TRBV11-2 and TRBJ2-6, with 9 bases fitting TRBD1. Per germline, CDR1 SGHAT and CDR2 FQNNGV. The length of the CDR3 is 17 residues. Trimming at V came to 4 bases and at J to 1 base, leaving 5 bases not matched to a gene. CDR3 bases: TGTGCCAGCAGCTCGACCGGGACAGGGTCTGGGGCCAACGTCCTGACTTTC. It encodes CASSSTGTGSGANVLTF.

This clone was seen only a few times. The CDR3 protein is CAISESQGVETQYF. CDR3 coding DNA: TGTGCCATCAGTGAGTCCCAAGGGGTAGAGACCCAGTACTTC. The V call is TRBV10-3, the J call TRBJ2-5; weak D call: TRBD1 (5 bases). Trimming pared 0 bases from V and 4 bases from J, leaving 9 bases between. This CDR3 is 14 amino acids long. CDR1 ENHRY and CDR2 SYGVKD come from the germline V gene.

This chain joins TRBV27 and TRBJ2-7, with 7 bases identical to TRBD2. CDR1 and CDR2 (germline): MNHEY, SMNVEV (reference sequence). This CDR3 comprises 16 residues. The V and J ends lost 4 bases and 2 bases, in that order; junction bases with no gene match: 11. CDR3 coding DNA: TGTGCCAGCAGTTCCCCCCGGACTAGGGGTACCTACGAGCAGTACTTC. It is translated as CASSSPRTRGTYEQYF.

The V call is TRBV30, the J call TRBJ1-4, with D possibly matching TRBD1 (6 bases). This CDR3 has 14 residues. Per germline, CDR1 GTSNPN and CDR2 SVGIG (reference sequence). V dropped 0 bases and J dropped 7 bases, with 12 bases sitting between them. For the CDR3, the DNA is TGTGCCTGGAGTGTATCGGGGGCCGGTGAAAAACTGTTTTTT. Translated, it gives CAWSVSGAGEKLFF.

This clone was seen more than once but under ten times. CDR3 amino acids: CASSLEQGIPQLYGYTF. The CDR3 DNA sequence: TGTGCCAGCAGCTTGGAACAGGGCATTCCCCAACTCTATGGCTACACCTTC. The rearrangement joins TRBV5-6 to TRBJ1-2; possible D gene TRBD1, 6 bases. V shed 0 bases and J shed 4 bases, with 19 bases lying between them. The CDR3 sequence is 17 residues long. Germline CDR1 and CDR2: SGHDT and YYEEEE.

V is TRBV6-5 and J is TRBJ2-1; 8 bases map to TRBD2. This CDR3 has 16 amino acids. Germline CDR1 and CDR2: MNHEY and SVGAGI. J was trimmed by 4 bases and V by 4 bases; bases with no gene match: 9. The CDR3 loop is CASSSLAGGLYNEQFF. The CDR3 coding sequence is TGTGCCAGCAGTTCCCTGGCGGGGGGCCTATACAATGAGCAGTTCTTC.

The CDR3 nucleotides read TGCGCCAGCAGCGAAAGGGGGGCGGGGAAGGGCACTGAAGCTTTCTTT. It encodes CASSERGAGKGTEAFF. The rearrangement joins TRBV4-3 to TRBJ1-1, with D maybe TRBD1 (6 bases). CDR3 length: 16 amino acids. Germline values: CDR1 LGHNA, CDR2 YSLEER. V lost 5 bases to trimming and J lost 4 bases, with 20 bases between them.

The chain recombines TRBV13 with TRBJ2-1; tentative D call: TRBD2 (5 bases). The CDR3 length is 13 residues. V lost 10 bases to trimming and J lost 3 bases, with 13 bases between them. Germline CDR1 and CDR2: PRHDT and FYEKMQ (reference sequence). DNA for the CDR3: TGTGCCACCGGGGAGCGGAACTACAATGAGCAGTTCTTC. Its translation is CATGERNYNEQFF.

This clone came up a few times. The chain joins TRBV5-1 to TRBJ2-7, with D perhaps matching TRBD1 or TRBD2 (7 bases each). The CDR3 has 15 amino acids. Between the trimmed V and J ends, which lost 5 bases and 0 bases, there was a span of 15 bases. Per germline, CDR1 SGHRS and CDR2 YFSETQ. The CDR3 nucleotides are TGCGCCAGCAGTTGGACAGGCGGGAGCTCCTACGAGCAGTACTTC. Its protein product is CASSWTGGSSYEQYF.

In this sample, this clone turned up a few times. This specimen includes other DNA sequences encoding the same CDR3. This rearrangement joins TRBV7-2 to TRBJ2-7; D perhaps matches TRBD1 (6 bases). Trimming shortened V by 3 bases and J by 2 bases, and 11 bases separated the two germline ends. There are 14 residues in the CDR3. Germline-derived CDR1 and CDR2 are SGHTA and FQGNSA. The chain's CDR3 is CASSLRTEPYEQYF. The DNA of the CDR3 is TGTGCCAGCAGCTTGAGGACAGAGCCCTACGAGCAGTACTTC.

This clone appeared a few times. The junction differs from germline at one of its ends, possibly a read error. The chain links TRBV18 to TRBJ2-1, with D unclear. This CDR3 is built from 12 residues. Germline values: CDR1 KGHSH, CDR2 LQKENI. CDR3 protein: CASSPSNNEQFF. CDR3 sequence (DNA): TGTGCCAGCTCACCCTCCAACAATGAGCAGTTCTTC.

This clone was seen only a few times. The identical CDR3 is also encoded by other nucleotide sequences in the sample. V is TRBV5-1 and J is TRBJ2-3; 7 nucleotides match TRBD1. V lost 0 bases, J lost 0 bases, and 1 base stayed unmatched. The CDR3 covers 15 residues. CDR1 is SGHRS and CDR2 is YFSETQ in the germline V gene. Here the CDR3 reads CASSLGQGSTDTQYF. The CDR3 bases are TGCGCCAGCAGCTTGGGACAGGGCAGCACAGATACGCAGTATTTT.

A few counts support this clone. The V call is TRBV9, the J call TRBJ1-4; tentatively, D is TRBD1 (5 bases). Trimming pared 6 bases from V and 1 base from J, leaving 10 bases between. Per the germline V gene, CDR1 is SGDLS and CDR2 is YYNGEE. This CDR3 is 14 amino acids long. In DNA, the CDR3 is TGTGCCAGCACACGGGGGTTAACTAATGAAAAACTGTTTTTT. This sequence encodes CASTRGLTNEKLFF.

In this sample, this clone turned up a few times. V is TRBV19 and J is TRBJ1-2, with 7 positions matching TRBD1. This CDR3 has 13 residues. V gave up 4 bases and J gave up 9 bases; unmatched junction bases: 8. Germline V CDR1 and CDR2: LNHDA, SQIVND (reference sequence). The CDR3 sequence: CASSTQDRESYTF. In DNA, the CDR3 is TGTGCCAGTAGTACCCAAGACAGGGAAAGCTACACCTTC.

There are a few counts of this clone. The CDR3 region is CASSGEQVYNSPLHF. The CDR3 coding sequence is TGTGCCAGCAGTGGGGAGCAGGTCTATAATTCACCCCTCCACTTT. The rearrangement joins TRBV2 to TRBJ1-6, with D unclear. CDR1 is SNHLY and CDR2 is FYNNEI in the germline V gene. V was pared by 4 bases and J by 3 bases, with 10 bases between. The CDR3 is made up of 15 amino acids.

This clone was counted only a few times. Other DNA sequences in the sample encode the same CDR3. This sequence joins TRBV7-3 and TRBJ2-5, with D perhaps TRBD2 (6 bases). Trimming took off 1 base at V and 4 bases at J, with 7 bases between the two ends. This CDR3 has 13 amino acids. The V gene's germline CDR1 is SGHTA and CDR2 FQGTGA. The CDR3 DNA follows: TGTGCCAGCAGCTTAAGGAGGGGAGAGACCCAGTACTTC. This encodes CASSLRRGETQYF. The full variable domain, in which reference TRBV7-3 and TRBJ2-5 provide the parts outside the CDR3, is GAGVSQTPSNKVTEKGKYVELRCDPISGHTALYWYRQSLGQGPEFLIYFQGTGAADDSGLPNDRFFAVRPEGSVSTLKIQRTERGDSAVYLCASSLRRGETQYFGPGTRLLVL.

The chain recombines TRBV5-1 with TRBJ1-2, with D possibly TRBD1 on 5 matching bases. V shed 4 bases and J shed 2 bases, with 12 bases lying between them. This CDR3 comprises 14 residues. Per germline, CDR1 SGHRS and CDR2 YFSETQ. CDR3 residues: CASSPGTQNYGYTF. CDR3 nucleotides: TGCGCCAGCAGCCCAGGGACCCAGAACTATGGCTACACCTTC.

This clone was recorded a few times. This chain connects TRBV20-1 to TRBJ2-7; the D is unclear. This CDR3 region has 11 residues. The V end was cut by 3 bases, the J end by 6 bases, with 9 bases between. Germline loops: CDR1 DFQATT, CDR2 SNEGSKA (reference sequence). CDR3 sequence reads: CSASGPREQYF. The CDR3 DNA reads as TGCAGTGCTAGTGGCCCCCGCGAGCAGTACTTC.

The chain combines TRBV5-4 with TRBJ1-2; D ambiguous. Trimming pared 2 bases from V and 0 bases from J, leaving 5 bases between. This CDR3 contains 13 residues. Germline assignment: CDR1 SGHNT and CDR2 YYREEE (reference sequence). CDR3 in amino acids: CASSFTANYGYTF. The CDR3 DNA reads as TGTGCCAGCAGCTTCACAGCTAACTATGGCTACACCTTC.

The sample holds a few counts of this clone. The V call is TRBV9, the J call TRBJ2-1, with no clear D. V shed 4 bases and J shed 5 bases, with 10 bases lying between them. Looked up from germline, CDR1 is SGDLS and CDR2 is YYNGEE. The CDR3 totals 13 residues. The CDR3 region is CASSFGLDNEQFF. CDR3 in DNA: TGTGCCAGCAGCTTCGGTCTAGACAATGAGCAGTTCTTC.

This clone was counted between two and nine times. As DNA, the CDR3 is TGTGCCTGGAGGGGGTCCCTCAATCAGCCCCAGCATTTT. Protein sequence: CAWRGSLNQPQHF. The chain employs TRBV30 and TRBJ1-5; D unresolved. This CDR3 region has 13 residues. Germline CDR1 GTSNPN, CDR2 SVGIG (reference sequence). V was shortened by 3 bases and J by 3 bases, with 9 bases between the two germline ends.

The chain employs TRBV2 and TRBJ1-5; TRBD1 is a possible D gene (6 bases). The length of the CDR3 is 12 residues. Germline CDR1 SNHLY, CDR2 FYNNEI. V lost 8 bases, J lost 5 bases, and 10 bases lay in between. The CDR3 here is CASQDSYQPQHF. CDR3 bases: TGTGCCAGCCAGGACAGCTATCAGCCCCAGCATTTT.

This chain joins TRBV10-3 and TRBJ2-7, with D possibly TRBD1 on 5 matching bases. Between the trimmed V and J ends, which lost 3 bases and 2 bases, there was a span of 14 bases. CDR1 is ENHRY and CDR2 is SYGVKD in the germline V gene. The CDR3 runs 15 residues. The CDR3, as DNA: TGTGCCATCAGTGAAGGGGCCCCGCAAACCTACGAGCAGTACTTC. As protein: CAISEGAPQTYEQYF.

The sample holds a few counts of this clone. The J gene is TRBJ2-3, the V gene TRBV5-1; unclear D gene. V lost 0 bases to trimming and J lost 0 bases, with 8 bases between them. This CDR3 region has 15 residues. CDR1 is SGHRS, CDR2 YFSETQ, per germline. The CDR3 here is CASSLVVPSTDTQYF. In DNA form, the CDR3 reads TGCGCCAGCAGCTTGGTAGTACCTAGCACAGATACGCAGTATTTT.